This is a list of T cell receptor beta chains from one sample in a study of T-cell reconstitution after alpha-beta-depleted transplantation in children. MiXCR was run by TCRdb on the PCR reads, yielding one entry per CDR3 protein. Of approximately 400,000 distinct CDR3 sequences listed, around 15% are singletons. Sequencing was performed on PBMCs, mostly from graft donor cells, taken 360 days after TCRalphabeta/CD19-depleted stem cell transplant. The receptors were sampled from a boy under two years old who had a stem cell transplant for Wiskott-Aldrich syndrome, so the T cells may come from the graft donor. The CDR3 runs from the conserved cysteine through the conserved F or W. The D gene is left open where the match is weak. Clone size is given for some rows only: seen once, a few or many times, or a class if the clone is expanded.

size,V,J,D,DNA,CDR3
many,TRBV2,TRBJ2-2,.,TGTGCCAGCAGTGAAACCGGGGGCACCGGGGAGCTGTTTTTT,CASSETGGTGELFF
few,TRBV7-2,TRBJ2-3,.,TGTGCCAGCAGCCAGGCGGAAGATACGCAGTATTTT,CASSQAEDTQYF
.,TRBV7-8,TRBJ2-3,TRBD2,TGTGCCAGCAGCTTTCAGCGGGGGGTTTCAGATACGCAGTATTTT,CASSFQRGVSDTQYF
.,TRBV7-2,TRBJ2-7,TRBD2,TGTGCCAGCAGCTTAGTGGGGCTAGCGGGAGGCGCCTACGAGCAGTACTTC,CASSLVGLAGGAYEQYF
few,TRBV30,TRBJ2-5,TRBD2,TGTGCCTGGAGTACACTGAGCGGGAAAGAGACCCAGTACTTC,CAWSTLSGKETQYF
many,TRBV11-2,TRBJ2-7,TRBD1,TGTGCCAGCAGTCAGGGGGCATTTTCCCCCTACGAGCAGTACTTC,CASSQGAFSPYEQYF
few,TRBV2,TRBJ2-7,.,TGTGCCAGCAGTGACAGGGGTCTCTACGAGCAGTACTTC,CASSDRGLYEQYF
few,TRBV6-5,TRBJ2-7,.,TGTGCCAGCAGTTACTCGATCAGGTTCTCCTACGAGCAGTACTTC,CASSYSIRFSYEQYF
many,TRBV20-1,TRBJ2-1,TRBD2,TGCAGTGCTAGAGATCAGCGGGGGCCTTACAATGAGCAGTTCTTC,CSARDQRGPYNEQFF
.,TRBV28,TRBJ1-5,.,TGTGCCAGCAGTTTTTTGGGGGGCGTAAGCAATCAGCCCCAGCATTTT,CASSFLGGVSNQPQHF
.,TRBV7-9,TRBJ2-3,TRBD1,TGTGCCAGCAGCCATACTCACAGGGGGCTTACGCAGTATTTT,CASSHTHRGLTQYF
.,TRBV24-1,TRBJ2-1,.,TGTGCCACCAGTGATTTACGGGGAGCCGAGCAGTTCTTC,CATSDLRGAEQFF
few,TRBV4-3,TRBJ2-7,.,TGCGCCAGCAGCCAAGTTGCAGGAGCCTACGAGCAGTACTTC,CASSQVAGAYEQYF
.,TRBV5-1,TRBJ2-1,.,TGCGCCAGCAGCTTGGACCCCGGAGACAATGAGCAGTTCTTC,CASSLDPGDNEQFF
few,TRBV13,TRBJ2-3,TRBD1,TGTGCCAGCAGCTCCAGGGGGCTCAGGGATACGCAGTATTTT,CASSSRGLRDTQYF
few,TRBV20-1,TRBJ2-7,TRBD1,TGCAGTGCGGAAAGGGGGCGACGGGGCGAGCAGTACTTC,CSAERGRRGEQYF
.,TRBV5-1,TRBJ2-4,.,TGCGCCAGCAGCTTGGGAGGTAGCCGGGACATTCAGTACTTC,CASSLGGSRDIQYF
few,TRBV6-5,TRBJ2-1,TRBD2,TGTGCCAGCAGTTACAAAATGGGACTAGCGGGTGACAATGAGCAGTTCTTC,CASSYKMGLAGDNEQFF
.,TRBV25-1,TRBJ2-5,.,TGTGCCAGCAGTCCGACCCGGGGTGGGGTGAAAGAGACCCAGTACTTC,CASSPTRGGVKETQYF
.,TRBV30,TRBJ2-2,.,TGTGCCTGGAGTAGGTGGGGGGCCAACACCGGGGAGCTGTTTTTT,CAWSRWGANTGELFF
few,TRBV11-1,TRBJ2-4,.,TGTGCCAGCAGCTACCACAGGGAGGGCAAAAACATTCAGTACTTC,CASSYHREGKNIQYF
many,TRBV20-1,TRBJ2-1,TRBD1,TGCAGTGCTGGGACAGTCCCACTCTACAATGAGCAGTTCTTC,CSAGTVPLYNEQFF
.,TRBV20-1,TRBJ2-1,TRBD2,TGCAGTGCTATAGTATTGAGCGGGGGGCAATACAATGAGCAGTTCTTC,CSAIVLSGGQYNEQFF
few,TRBV11-2,TRBJ2-3,.,TGTGCCAGCAGCCCCCGAGCAGGCTACCCTAGCACAGATACGCAGTATTTT,CASSPRAGYPSTDTQYF
few,TRBV5-1,TRBJ2-2,.,TGCGCCAGCAGCTTTACAGGGAAAACCGGGGAGCTGTTTTTT,CASSFTGKTGELFF
few,TRBV2,TRBJ2-1,TRBD2,TGTGCCAGTATGGGAGGGAGCTCCTACAATGAGCAGTTCTTC,CASMGGSSYNEQFF
few,TRBV7-8,TRBJ2-7,.,TGTGCCAGCAGCACCAGGGTAGGCAGCTACGAGCAGTACTTC,CASSTRVGSYEQYF
.,TRBV13,TRBJ2-2,TRBD2,TGTGCCAGCAGCTTATACACTCTGAGCGGGAGGGCCAACGGGGAGCTGTTTTTT,CASSLYTLSGRANGELFF
few,TRBV5-1,TRBJ1-1,TRBD1,TGCGCCAGCAGCTTGGGGACAGGGTGGACGAACACTGAAGCTTTCTTT,CASSLGTGWTNTEAFF
once,TRBV4-3,TRBJ2-2,.,TGCGCCAGCACCCAAGATTGGACAGCCAACACCGGGGAGCTGTTTTTT,CASTQDWTANTGELFF
.,TRBV12-3/TRBV12-4,TRBJ2-2,TRBD2,TGTGCCAGCAGTCCCCTAGCGGGGGGCCTGAACACCGGGGAGCTGTTTTTT,CASSPLAGGLNTGELFF
.,TRBV5-1,TRBJ2-2,.,TGCGCCAGCAAGCTAAGCGGGACCGGGGAGCTGTTTTTT,CASKLSGTGELFF
.,TRBV7-6,TRBJ1-6,TRBD1,TGTGCCAGCAGCCAGGGACAGAGGAATTCACCCCTCCACTTT,CASSQGQRNSPLHF
.,TRBV10-3,TRBJ2-2,TRBD2,TGTGCCATCAGTCCTAGCGGGGGGCACACCGGGGAGCTGTTTTTT,CAISPSGGHTGELFF
.,TRBV2,TRBJ1-3,.,TGTGCCATCAACTCTGGAAACACCATATATTTT,CAINSGNTIYF
.,TRBV5-1,TRBJ2-1,.,TGCGCCAGCAGCATGACTGCGCCGTACAATGAGCAGTTCTTC,CASSMTAPYNEQFF
few,TRBV11-2,TRBJ2-2,TRBD2,TGTGCCAGCAGCCCATCTAGCGGGAGGAACACCGGGGAGCTGTTTTTT,CASSPSSGRNTGELFF
.,TRBV15,TRBJ1-4,.,TGTGCCACCAGCACCGAGACAGCAACTAATGAAAAACTGTTTTTT,CATSTETATNEKLFF
few,TRBV6-2/TRBV6-3,TRBJ2-2,.,TGTGCCAGCAGTTACTCTGCGACGGCGAACACCGGGGAGCTGTTTTTT,CASSYSATANTGELFF
few,TRBV4-3,TRBJ2-1,.,TGCGCCAGCAGCCAAGATAGCCTAGTCGGTGAGCAGTTCTTC,CASSQDSLVGEQFF
.,TRBV5-1,TRBJ2-1,.,TGCGCCAGCAGGCCTAAGGGGACGGTATACAATGAGCAGTTCTTC,CASRPKGTVYNEQFF
many,TRBV29-1,TRBJ2-7,.,TGCAGCGTTGGGGGGAGCGGGTTCTCCTACGAGCAGTACTTC,CSVGGSGFSYEQYF
few,TRBV15,TRBJ2-3,.,TGTGCCACCAGCAGATCCGGGACACCCACAGATACGCAGTATTTT,CATSRSGTPTDTQYF
.,TRBV4-1,TRBJ2-7,.,TGCGCCAGCAGCCAAGGTTGGACACCTTCAGCCTACGAGCAGTACTTC,CASSQGWTPSAYEQYF
.,TRBV6-6,TRBJ2-3,.,TGTGCCACCCGAGCAGTAGATACGCAGTATTTT,CATRAVDTQYF
once,TRBV7-2,TRBJ2-7,TRBD2,TGTGCCAGCAGCCTGGGACTAGCGGGAATCGGCTCCTACGAGCAGTACTTC,CASSLGLAGIGSYEQYF
.,TRBV12-3/TRBV12-4,TRBJ1-1,TRBD1,TGTGCCAGCAGCCCAGGTGTCGGGACAGGGAACACTGAAGCTTTCTTT,CASSPGVGTGNTEAFF
few,TRBV20-1,TRBJ1-4,.,TGCAGTGCTAGTTTGACAACTAATGAAAAACTGTTTTTT,CSASLTTNEKLFF
few,TRBV20-1,TRBJ2-6,.,TGCAGTGCTAGCGGGGTAGCAGGGGCCAACGTCCTGACTTTC,CSASGVAGANVLTF